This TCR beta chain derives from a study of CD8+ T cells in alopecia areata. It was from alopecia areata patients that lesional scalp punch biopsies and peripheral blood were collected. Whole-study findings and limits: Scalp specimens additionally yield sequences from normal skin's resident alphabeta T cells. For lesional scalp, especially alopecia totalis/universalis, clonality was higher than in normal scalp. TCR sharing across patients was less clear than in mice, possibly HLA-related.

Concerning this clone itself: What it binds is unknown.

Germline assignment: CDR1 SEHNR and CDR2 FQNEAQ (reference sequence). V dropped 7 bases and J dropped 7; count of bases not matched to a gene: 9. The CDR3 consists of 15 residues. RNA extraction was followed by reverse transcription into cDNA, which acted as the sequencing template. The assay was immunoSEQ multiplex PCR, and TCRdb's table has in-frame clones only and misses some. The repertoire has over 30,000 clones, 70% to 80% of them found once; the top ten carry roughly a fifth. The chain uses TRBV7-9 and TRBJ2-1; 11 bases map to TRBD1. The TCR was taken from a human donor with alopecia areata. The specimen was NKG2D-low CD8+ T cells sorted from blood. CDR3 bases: TGTGCCAGCACCGTAGGACAGGGGGCTGGGAATGAGCAGTTCTTC. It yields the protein CASTVGQGAGNEQFF.